The present T cell receptor beta chain was sequenced within a study of shared clonotypes between healthy human individuals. Study-wide results and limits: Sequencing depth was expected to influence donor clonotype sharing.

This clone was seen only a few times. What it recognizes is unknown. This specimen includes other DNA sequences encoding the same CDR3. V was pared by 6 bases and J by 3 bases, with 5 bases between. Germline-derived CDR1 and CDR2 are SNHLY and FYNNEI. The CDR3 length is 11 residues. Profiling relied on immunoSEQ multiplex PCR, and the TCRdb table lists in-frame clones only, not all of them. The sample holds 950,000 to 1,200,000 clones, about 80% seen once. The chain joins TRBV2 to TRBJ1-1; D not resolved. The source is a man aged 18 to 29 in good health. Some clones in this sample may be carry-over from other donors' samples. Material: memory CD4+ T cells from PBMCs. As to subset: CD45RA-negative fraction. CDR3 in amino acids: CASRPYTEAFF. CDR3 coding DNA: TGTGCCAGCAGACCTTACACTGAAGCTTTCTTT.